This T cell receptor (beta chain) was identified during a study of blood T cell repertoires in COVID-19 (dated by TCRdb to 2018 to 2021). At the level of the whole study: Samples covering the acute and convalescent phases of COVID-19 were provided by collaborators in the United States, Italy and Spain. Where available, HLA class I and class II types were obtained from metadata supplied by the sample provider rather than from assay-based typing. The dataset comprised deeply sampled blood TCRbeta repertoires from subjects exposed to, actively infected with, or recovered from COVID-19. The samples were drawn from the first 160 participants of the ongoing ImmuneRACE study and from about 1,200 subjects provided by 6 global collaborators. The repertoires were made available in a free public database intended to serve as a resource for research on the immune response to SARS-CoV-2. The prospective study material was composed of cDNA or gDNA derived from T cells, B-cell-depleted T cells, or PBMCs. A de-identified subject ID, COVID-19 status, age in years and sex were almost always included in the sample metadata. Overall results and qualifications from the work: Clinical and demographic metadata were provided uncurated, with the amount varying by source and participant.

Notes on this clone: Its antigen is unknown. No clone much larger than this one lies a single base away; base qualities are absent.

Whole blood was collected in K2EDTA tubes by collaborating institutions according to the institutions' own protocols. For TCRbeta analysis, collaborators shipped samples as frozen whole blood, isolated PBMCs, or DNA extracted from either of those sample types. TCRbeta CDR3 regions were amplified from genomic DNA by means of the immunoSEQ Assay, a bias-controlled multiplex PCR. As for how the authors treated the data: The number of nucleated cells in each sample was estimated by amplification of reference gene primers within the assay. To quantify the absolute abundance of each unique TCRbeta CDR3 rearrangement, sequence reads were collapsed and filtered. For each sample, productive Simpson clonality was calculated by taking the square root of Simpson's diversity index across productive rearrangements. TCRdb took this table from immuneACCESS and kept in-frame rearrangements with V and J called. Such tables lack part of the clones; where checked against another copy, unresolved V genes explain under half of the gap, and the rest is unexplained. V and J calls and clone size are those listed in that table; D and trimming were worked out from the DNA. Here the sample has some 95,000 clones; nearly 90% occur a single time. Clones ranked in the top ten supply more than 4.5% of the sample.

Reading from cysteine to phenylalanine, the CDR3 counts 19 amino acids. The read is trimmed to its CDR3 DNA, 57 bases read in frame from base 1. This TCR came from a man between 65 and 80 years old with acute or convalescent COVID-19. The material sequenced was peripheral blood. The chain links TRBV21-1 with TRBJ2-5; the D call TRBD1 from the table was never checked on the DNA. TRBV21-1 constitutes a pseudogene. The DNA sequence is as follows: TGTGCCAGCAGCAAAGTAAGACCACTTGACAGGGTGGGTGAAGAGACCCAGTACTTC. Its protein product is CASSKVRPLDRVGEETQYF.